What follows are 17 T cell receptor beta chains derived from one specimen sequenced in a study of identical twins. In TCRdb, the 5' RACE reads were re-called with MiXCR into one record per CDR3 protein. The sample comprises 200,000 to 250,000 distinct CDR3 sequences, 9.5% to 15% of which are singletons, and roughly 4.2% rests with the top ten. The sample also formed part of further work on yellow fever vaccine responses in identical twins.

Source material: memory (CD45RO+) T cells sorted from blood. These receptors were taken from a woman younger than 30 in good health.

V is TRBV6-1 and J is TRBJ1-2, with D unresolved. Germline V gene data show CDR1 as MNHNS and CDR2 as SASEGT. V shed 4 bases and J shed 5 bases, with 20 bases lying between them. The CDR3 covers 16 residues. CDR3 residues: CASSGLRAEGYYGYTF. The CDR3 nucleotides are TGTGCCAGCAGTGGCCTGAGGGCAGAGGGATATTATGGCTACACCTTC.

This clonotype was seen ten or more times. The chain couples TRBV20-1 to TRBJ1-1; a possible D gene is TRBD1 (5 bases). Trimming stripped 1 base from V and 3 bases from J, with 6 bases between. Germline CDR1 DFQATT, CDR2 SNEGSKA (reference sequence). The CDR3 totals 12 residues. The CDR3 coding sequence is TGCAGTGCTAGAGTGGGGGACACTGAAGCTTTCTTT. Protein product: CSARVGDTEAFF.

This clonotype came up many times. The rearrangement links TRBV6-1 to TRBJ1-3; D unresolved. V was trimmed by 8 bases and J by 4 bases, leaving 15 bases between them. This CDR3 is built from 14 residues. The germline V gene has CDR1 MNHNS and CDR2 SASEGT. CDR3 nucleotide sequence: TGTGCCAGCCGCAACCTTATTAGGGGAAACACCATATATTTT. This translates into CASRNLIRGNTIYF.

This clonotype was found many times. CDR3 protein: CASSQDLSEKLFF. The CDR3 nucleotides read TGCGCCAGCAGCCAAGATCTGAGCGAAAAACTGTTTTTT. The rearrangement links TRBV4-1 to TRBJ1-4; no reliable D call. Germline V gives CDR1 MGHRA, CDR2 YSYEKL. The V end lost 0 bases, the J end lost 8 bases, and 7 bases lay between the germline ends. This CDR3 is built from 13 residues.

The chain employs TRBV4-3 and TRBJ2-1, with TRBD2 as a possible D gene (6 bases). Germline V gene data show CDR1 as LGHNA and CDR2 as YSLEER. V gave up 4 bases and J gave up 5 bases, with 18 bases separating them. The CDR3 contains 16 residues. In nucleotides, the CDR3 is TGCGCCAGCAGCCTTATGTCGGGAGTTCGAAACAATGAGCAGTTCTTC. It translates to CASSLMSGVRNNEQFF.

The sample holds a few counts of this clonotype. The chain has TRBV20-1 and TRBJ2-3, with TRBD2 as a possible D gene (6 bases). Trimming took 0 bases from V and 10 from J, leaving 8 bases between them. The CDR3 is 11 residues long. Germline CDR1 and CDR2: DFQATT and SNEGSKA (reference sequence). Here the CDR3 DNA reads TGCAGTGCTAGAGATAGGGAGGCGCAGTATTTT. Amino acid sequence: CSARDREAQYF.

The rearrangement uses TRBV3-1 and TRBJ2-3; TRBD1 agrees at 7 bases. This CDR3 is built from 14 residues. V gave up 7 bases and J gave up 4 bases; unmatched junction bases: 8. CDR1 is LGHDT and CDR2 is YNNKEL in the germline V gene (reference sequence). DNA of the CDR3: TGTGCCAGCAACTACAGGGGTTTGGCAGATACGCAGTATTTT. This gives the protein CASNYRGLADTQYF.

The chain joins TRBV7-8 to TRBJ2-1; no firm D call. Germline-derived CDR1 and CDR2 are SGHVS and FQNEAQ. The length of the CDR3 is 15 residues. Trimming shortened V by 5 bases and J by 4 bases, and 15 bases separated the two germline ends. This CDR3 is CASSPWTLGYNEQFF. CDR3 DNA: TGTGCCAGCAGCCCGTGGACCCTGGGGTACAATGAGCAGTTCTTC.

This clonotype was seen a handful of times. This sequence joins TRBV10-2 and TRBJ2-7, with 9 bases identical to TRBD1. Germline CDR1 WSHSY, CDR2 SAAADI. This CDR3 has 13 residues. V was pared by 10 bases and J by 5 bases, with 9 bases of the junction left unmatched. The CDR3 nucleotides are TGCGCCAACTCACCGGGACAGGGCGACGAGCAGTACTTC. Translating it yields CANSPGQGDEQYF.

The J gene is TRBJ2-7, the V gene TRBV14; TRBD2 aligns across 10 bases. Germline CDR1 is SGHDN and CDR2 is FVKESK. The CDR3 extends over 14 amino acids. Trimming cost V 8 bases and J 4 bases; bases outside gene matches: 8. The CDR3 coding sequence is TGTGCCAGCTCTCTAGCGGGAGTGTTATACGAGCAGTACTTC. Translating it yields CASSLAGVLYEQYF.

In this sample, this clonotype turned up many times. As DNA, the CDR3 is TGTGCCAGCAGTTTCTATTCTTCGGACGAGCAGTACTTC. Translated, it gives CASSFYSSDEQYF. The rearrangement joins TRBV27 to TRBJ2-7; D ambiguous. This CDR3 spans 13 amino acids. The germline gives CDR1 MNHEY, CDR2 SMNVEV (reference sequence). Trimming took 3 bases from V and 5 from J, leaving 11 bases between them.

This chain joins TRBV5-1 and TRBJ2-2, with D perhaps matching TRBD1 or TRBD2 (5 bases each). Deletions cut 4 bases from V and 5 bases from J, with 12 bases between. CDR1 and CDR2 from the germline V gene are SGHRS and YFSETQ. The CDR3 is made up of 14 amino acids. CDR3 amino acids: CASSPGAFTGELFF. CDR3 bases: TGCGCCAGCAGCCCCGGGGCGTTTACCGGGGAGCTGTTTTTT.

This clonotype was counted a few times. V and J are TRBV20-1 and TRBJ2-5; 14 nucleotides line up with TRBD2. The CDR3 sequence is 18 residues long. V was pared by 5 bases and J by 2 bases, with 13 bases of the junction left unmatched. Germline-derived CDR1 and CDR2 are DFQATT and SNEGSKA (reference sequence). The CDR3 DNA is TGCAGTGCTCGCGGACTAGCGGGGGGTCGGACGGGGCAAGAGACCCAGTACTTC. Protein: CSARGLAGGRTGQETQYF.

This clonotype was counted many times. A junction boundary mismatches the germline segment, possibly from a read error. The rearrangement links TRBV4-3 to TRBJ1-1; TRBD1 matches 10 bases. This CDR3 region has 17 residues. The germline V gene encodes CDR1 LGHNA and CDR2 YSLEER. DNA of the CDR3: TGCGCCAGCAGCCAAGATATGGCCGGGACAGGGGTTCTGAAGCTTGTCTTT. Its protein is CASSQDMAGTGVLKLVF.

The rearrangement uses TRBV14 and TRBJ2-3; D unclear. CDR3 length: 12 residues. Trimming removed 1 base from V and 4 bases from J, with 3 bases in between. Per germline, CDR1 SGHDN and CDR2 FVKESK. The CDR3 nucleotides are TGTGCCAGCAGCCAAGTTCCAGATACGCAGTATTTT. Its protein product is CASSQVPDTQYF.

The CDR3 spells CASRTGGANVLTF. In DNA, the CDR3 is TGTGCCAGCAGGACCGGAGGGGCCAACGTCCTGACTTTC. The chain recombines TRBV7-3 with TRBJ2-6; no clear D gene. This CDR3 comprises 13 residues. The V gene's germline CDR1 is SGHTA and CDR2 FQGTGA. V dropped 6 bases and J dropped 4 bases, with 7 bases sitting between them.

This clonotype was counted between two and nine times. The DNA for the CDR3 is TGTGCCAGCAAAGGCTACTACGAGCAGTACTTC. Translating gives CASKGYYEQYF. V gene TRBV6-5 combines with J gene TRBJ2-7; the D is unclear. V was shortened by 7 bases and J by 3 bases, with 7 bases between the two germline ends. This CDR3 has 11 residues. CDR1 is MNHEY and CDR2 is SVGAGI in the germline V gene.